The rows below give T cell receptor beta chains drawn from one sample of a study of blood T cell repertoires in COVID-19. Clones were read by immunoSEQ multiplex PCR, and TCRdb kept only the in-frame ones, dropping some. The table includes about 230,000 clones, 70% to 90% detected once. Input material: PBMCs or T cells enriched from blood (not recorded which). Every receptor here comes from a woman aged 40 to 50 with acute COVID-19. Both conserved end residues are part of each CDR3. Each record gives: J gene, D gene, clone size, V gene, CDR3 protein, CDR3 DNA. D genes are given only for firm matches. Where a row states a size, it is once, few, many or the class of an expanded clone; other rows omit it.

TRBJ1-5,TRBD1,.,TRBV5-6,CASSLETGKSNQPQHF,TGTGCCAGCAGCTTGGAGACAGGGAAAAGCAATCAGCCCCAGCATTTT
TRBJ2-3,TRBD1,once,TRBV7-8,CASRVQGARGTDTQYF,TGTGCCAGCAGGGTACAGGGGGCAAGAGGGACAGATACGCAGTATTTT
TRBJ2-6,TRBD1,few,TRBV13,CASRPRQGQANVLTF,TGTGCCAGCAGACCACGACAGGGGCAAGCCAACGTCCTGACTTTC
TRBJ1-4,TRBD1,.,TRBV5-1,CASSPDRGNEKLFF,TGCGCCAGCAGCCCGGACAGGGGTAATGAAAAACTGTTTTTT
TRBJ1-1,.,.,TRBV29-1,CNRGGSKRTEAFF,TGCAATCGGGGGGGCTCGAAGAGAACTGAAGCTTTCTTT
TRBJ1-1,.,.,TRBV28,CASTPETGLNTEAFF,TGTGCCAGCACCCCGGAAACGGGTTTGAACACTGAAGCTTTCTTT
TRBJ1-2,.,.,TRBV5-6,CASSLRVSSYGYTF,TGTGCCAGCAGCCTCAGGGTCTCGAGCTATGGCTACACCTTC
TRBJ1-3,.,.,TRBV29-1,CSVELIMGPKSNTIYF,TGCAGCGTTGAACTTATCATGGGCCCAAAGAGCAACACCATATATTTT
TRBJ2-6,.,.,TRBV6-2/TRBV6-3,CASSYSGSPGVLTF,TGTGCCAGCAGTTACTCAGGGAGCCCCGGCGTCCTGACTTTC
TRBJ1-1,TRBD1,once,TRBV6-5,CASMAWDRGREYAFF,TGTGCCAGCATGGCGTGGGACAGGGGGCGCGAGTATGCTTTCTTT